The following is a TCR beta chain sequence with its context. This sample stems from a study of cytomegalovirus exposure and HLA in healthy donors. Study-wide context: The early release's HLA-typed donors yielded some 85 million unique TCRs. There were over 350 genotyped donors. Of these, roughly 80% fell in the genetic ancestry cluster associated with self-reported Caucasian donors.

Primers: 60 Vbeta forward and 13 Jbeta reverse. The table came from immunoSEQ multiplex PCR; TCRdb's copy has only in-frame clones and leaves some out. The sample shows around 210,000 clones, 60% to 80% of them seen only once. The length of the CDR3 is 11 residues. The V gene's germline CDR1 is ENHRY and CDR2 SYGVKD. V was clipped by 11 bases and J by 4 bases, with 10 bases between them. Sample: PBMCs. The receptor was isolated from a woman in her twenties or thirties in good health and CMV-seronegative. This chain connects TRBV10-3 to TRBJ2-3, with D perhaps matching TRBD2 (5 bases). In DNA, the CDR3 is TGTGCCGCAGGCGGGCCAGATACGCAGTATTTT. This codes for CAAGGPDTQYF.